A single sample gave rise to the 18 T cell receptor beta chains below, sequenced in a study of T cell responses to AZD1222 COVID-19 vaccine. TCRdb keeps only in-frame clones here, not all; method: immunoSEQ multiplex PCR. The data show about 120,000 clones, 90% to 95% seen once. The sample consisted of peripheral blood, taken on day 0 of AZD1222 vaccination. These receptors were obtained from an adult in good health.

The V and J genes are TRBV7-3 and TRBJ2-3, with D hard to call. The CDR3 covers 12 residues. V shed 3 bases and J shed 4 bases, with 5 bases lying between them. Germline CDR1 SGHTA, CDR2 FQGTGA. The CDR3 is CASSFEPDTQYF. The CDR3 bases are TGTGCCAGCAGCTTTGAACCAGATACGCAGTATTTT.

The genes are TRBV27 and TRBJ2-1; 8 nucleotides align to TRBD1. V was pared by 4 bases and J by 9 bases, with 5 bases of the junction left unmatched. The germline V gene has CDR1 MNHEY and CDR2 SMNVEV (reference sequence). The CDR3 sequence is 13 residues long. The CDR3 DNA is TGTGCCAGCAGTTCGACAGGGGCGGGTGAGCAGTTCTTC. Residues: CASSSTGAGEQFF.

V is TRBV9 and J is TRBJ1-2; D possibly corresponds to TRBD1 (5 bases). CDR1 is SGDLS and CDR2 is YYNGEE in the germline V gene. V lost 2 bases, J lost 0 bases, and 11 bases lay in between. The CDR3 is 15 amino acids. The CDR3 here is CASSVRDVANYGYTF. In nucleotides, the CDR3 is TGTGCCAGCAGCGTCCGGGACGTAGCTAACTATGGCTACACCTTC.

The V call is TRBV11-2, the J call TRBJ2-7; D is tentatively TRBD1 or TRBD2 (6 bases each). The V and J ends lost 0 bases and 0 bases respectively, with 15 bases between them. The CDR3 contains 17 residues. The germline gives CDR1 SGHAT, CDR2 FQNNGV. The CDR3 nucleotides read TGTGCCAGCAGCTTAGAGTTAGGGGGACTCAACTCCTACGAGCAGTACTTC. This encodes CASSLELGGLNSYEQYF.

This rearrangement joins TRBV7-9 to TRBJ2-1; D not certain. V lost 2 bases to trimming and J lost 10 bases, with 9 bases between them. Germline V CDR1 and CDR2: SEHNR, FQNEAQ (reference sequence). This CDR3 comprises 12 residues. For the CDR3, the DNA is TGTGCCAGCAGCTTAAAGAGAGACGAGCAGTTCTTC. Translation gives CASSLKRDEQFF.

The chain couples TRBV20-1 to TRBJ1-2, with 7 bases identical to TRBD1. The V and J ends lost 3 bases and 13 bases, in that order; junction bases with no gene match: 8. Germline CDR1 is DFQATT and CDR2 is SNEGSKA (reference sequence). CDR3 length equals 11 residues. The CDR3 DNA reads TGCAGTGCTAGGGGACAGACAGCCGGCACCTTC. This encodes CSARGQTAGTF.

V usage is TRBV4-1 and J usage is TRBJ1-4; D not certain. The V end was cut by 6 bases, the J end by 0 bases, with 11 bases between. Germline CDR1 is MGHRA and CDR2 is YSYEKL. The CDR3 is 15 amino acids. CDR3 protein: CASRDGIATNEKLFF. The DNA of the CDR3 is TGCGCCAGCAGAGATGGGATTGCAACTAATGAAAAACTGTTTTTT.

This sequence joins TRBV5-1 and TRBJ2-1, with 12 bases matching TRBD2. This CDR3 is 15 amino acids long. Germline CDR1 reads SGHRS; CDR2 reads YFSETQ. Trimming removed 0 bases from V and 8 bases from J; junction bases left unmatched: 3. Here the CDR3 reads CASSLGTSGKYEQFF. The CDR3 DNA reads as TGCGCCAGCAGCTTGGGGACTAGCGGGAAATATGAGCAGTTCTTC. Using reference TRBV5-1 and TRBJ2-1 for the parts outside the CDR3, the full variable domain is KAGVTQTPRYLIKTRGQQVTLSCSPISGHRSVSWYQQTPGQGLQFLFEYFSETQRNKGNFPGRFSGRQFSNSRSEMNVSTLELGDSALYLCASSLGTSGKYEQFFGPGTRLTVL.

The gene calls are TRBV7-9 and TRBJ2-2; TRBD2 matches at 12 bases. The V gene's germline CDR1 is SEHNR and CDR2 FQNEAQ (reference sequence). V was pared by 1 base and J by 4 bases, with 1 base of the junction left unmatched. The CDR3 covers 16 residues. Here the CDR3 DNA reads TGTGCCAGCAGCTTAGAACTAGCGGGAGGCACCGGGGAGCTGTTTTTT. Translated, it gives CASSLELAGGTGELFF.

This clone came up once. The CDR3 DNA is TGTGCCAGCAGTCAGGGGGCGCGTGAGCAGTACTTC. Encoded protein: CASSQGAREQYF. This chain links TRBV27 with TRBJ2-7, with 8 bases fitting TRBD1. V gave up 5 bases and J gave up 7 bases; unmatched junction bases: 4. The CDR3 is 12 residues long. The germline V gene has CDR1 MNHEY and CDR2 SMNVEV (reference sequence).

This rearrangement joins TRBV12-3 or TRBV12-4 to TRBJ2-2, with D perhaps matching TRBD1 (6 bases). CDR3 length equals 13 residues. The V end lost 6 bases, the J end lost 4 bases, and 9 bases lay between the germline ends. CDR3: CASSNRVTGELFF. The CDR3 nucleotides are TGTGCCAGCAGCAACAGGGTCACCGGGGAGCTGTTTTTT.

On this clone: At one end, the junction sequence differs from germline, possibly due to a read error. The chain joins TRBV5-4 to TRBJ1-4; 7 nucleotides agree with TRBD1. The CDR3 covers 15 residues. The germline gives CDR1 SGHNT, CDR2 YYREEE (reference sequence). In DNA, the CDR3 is TGTGCCAGCAGCCCGGGGACAGTTTCGAATGGAAAACTGTTTTTT. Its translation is CASSPGTVSNGKLFF.

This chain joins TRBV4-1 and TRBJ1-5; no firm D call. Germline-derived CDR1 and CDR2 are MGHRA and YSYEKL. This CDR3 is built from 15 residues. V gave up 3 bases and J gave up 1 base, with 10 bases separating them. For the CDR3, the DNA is TGCGCCAGCAGCCACAGACCGGCCAGCAATCAGCCCCAGCATTTT. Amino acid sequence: CASSHRPASNQPQHF.

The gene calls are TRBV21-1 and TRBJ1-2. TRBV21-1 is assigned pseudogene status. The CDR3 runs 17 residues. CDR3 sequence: CASSKSGCGVERVGYTF. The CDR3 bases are TGTGCCAGCAGCAAAAGCGGGTGCGGGGTGGAGCGAGTTGGCTACACCTTC.

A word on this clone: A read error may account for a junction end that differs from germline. CDR3 protein: CAGSLLINYGYTF. CDR3 DNA: TGTGCCGGCAGTTTACTGATTAACTATGGCTACACCTTC. The chain joins TRBV12-3 or TRBV12-4 to TRBJ1-2, with D hard to call. CDR3 size: 13 residues.

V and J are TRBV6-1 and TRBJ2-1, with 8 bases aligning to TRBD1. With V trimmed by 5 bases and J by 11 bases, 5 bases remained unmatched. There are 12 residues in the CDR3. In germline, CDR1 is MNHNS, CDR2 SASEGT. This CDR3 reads CASSLQGEKQFF. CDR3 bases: TGTGCCAGCAGTTTACAGGGGGAGAAGCAGTTCTTC.

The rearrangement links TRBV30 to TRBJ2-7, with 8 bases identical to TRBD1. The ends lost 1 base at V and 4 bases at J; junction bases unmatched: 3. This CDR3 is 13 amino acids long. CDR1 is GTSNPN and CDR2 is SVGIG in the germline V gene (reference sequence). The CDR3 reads CAWSAHRGYEQYF. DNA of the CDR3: TGTGCCTGGAGTGCACACAGGGGGTACGAGCAGTACTTC. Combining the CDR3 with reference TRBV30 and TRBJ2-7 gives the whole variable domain SQTIHQWPATLVQPVGSPLSLECTVEGTSNPNLYWYRQAAGRGLQLLFYSVGIGQISSEVPQNLSASRPQDRQFILSSKKLLLSDSGFYLCAWSAHRGYEQYFGPGTRLTVT.

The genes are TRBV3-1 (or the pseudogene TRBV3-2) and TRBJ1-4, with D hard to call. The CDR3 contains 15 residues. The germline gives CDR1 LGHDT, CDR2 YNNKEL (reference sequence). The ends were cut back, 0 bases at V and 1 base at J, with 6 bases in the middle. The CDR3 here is CASSQDLGTNEKLFF. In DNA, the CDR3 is TGTGCCAGCAGCCAAGACCTGGGAACTAATGAAAAACTGTTTTTT.